This is a list of T cell receptor beta chains from one sample in a study of T cells in Graves' hyperthyroidism and ophthalmopathy. TCRdb reprocessed the multiplex PCR reads with MiXCR, giving one entry per CDR3 protein. The repertoire holds around 660,000 distinct CDR3 sequences, with less than 45% as singletons. The material sequenced was peripheral blood or thyroid tissue (not recorded which). These receptors were taken from an adult man with Graves' disease, either hyperthyroidism or ophthalmopathy (not recorded which). Both conserved end residues are part of each CDR3.

cdr3_aa: CASSTPTGYGYTF
j_call: TRBJ1-2
v_call: TRBV7-2
cdr3_length: 13

cdr3_aa: CASRASTGVGSPLHF
j_call: TRBJ1-6
v_call: TRBV25-1
cdr3_length: 15

cdr3_aa: CASSPTDRANTEAFF
j_call: TRBJ1-1
v_call: TRBV12-3/TRBV12-4
cdr3_length: 15

cdr3_aa: CSARQDSYEQYF
j_call: TRBJ2-7
v_call: TRBV20-1
cdr3_length: 12

cdr3_aa: CATSSGTGQISGANVLTF
j_call: TRBJ2-6
v_call: TRBV15
cdr3_length: 18

cdr3_aa: CSASPISGDGVQETQYF
j_call: TRBJ2-5
v_call: TRBV20-1
cdr3_length: 17

cdr3_aa: CATSEGGLTPLHF
j_call: TRBJ1-6
v_call: TRBV15
cdr3_length: 13

cdr3_aa: CSVGRTGSNYGYTF
j_call: TRBJ1-2
v_call: TRBV29-1
cdr3_length: 14

cdr3_aa: CATSRDQGGTEKLFF
j_call: TRBJ1-4
v_call: TRBV15
cdr3_length: 15

cdr3_aa: CASSLGGVRDTIYF
j_call: TRBJ1-3
v_call: TRBV11-2
cdr3_length: 14

cdr3_aa: CASSQVSPIPYGYTF
j_call: TRBJ1-2
v_call: TRBV5-1
cdr3_length: 15

cdr3_aa: CASTQRQGVQPQHF
j_call: TRBJ1-5
v_call: TRBV7-7
cdr3_length: 14

cdr3_aa: CSVAQGGGNSPLHF
j_call: TRBJ1-6
v_call: TRBV29-1
cdr3_length: 14

cdr3_aa: CASSPDDGYEQYF
j_call: TRBJ2-7
v_call: TRBV5-8
cdr3_length: 13

cdr3_aa: CASPDRVVAPLHF
j_call: TRBJ1-6
v_call: TRBV25-1
cdr3_length: 13

cdr3_aa: CATGDSGRGNQPQHF
j_call: TRBJ1-5
v_call: TRBV24-1
cdr3_length: 15

cdr3_aa: CASSFPTTYGYTF
j_call: TRBJ1-2
v_call: TRBV2
cdr3_length: 13

cdr3_aa: CASMQTYEQYF
j_call: TRBJ2-7
v_call: TRBV6-5
cdr3_length: 11

cdr3_aa: CASSSTGAGNQPQHF
j_call: TRBJ1-5
v_call: TRBV12-3/TRBV12-4
cdr3_length: 15

cdr3_aa: CASSATGPQHF
j_call: TRBJ1-5
v_call: TRBV6-1
cdr3_length: 11

cdr3_aa: CASSARRGQYYGGYTF
j_call: TRBJ1-2
v_call: TRBV2
cdr3_length: 16

cdr3_aa: CSARDRDMDYGYTF
j_call: TRBJ1-2
v_call: TRBV20-1
cdr3_length: 14

cdr3_aa: CASSLLRGGLYGYTF
j_call: TRBJ1-2
v_call: TRBV7-3
cdr3_length: 15

cdr3_aa: CSARGTSGGTGELFF
j_call: TRBJ2-2
v_call: TRBV20-1
cdr3_length: 15

cdr3_aa: CASSGSGQGEDGYTF
j_call: TRBJ1-2
v_call: TRBV12-3/TRBV12-4
cdr3_length: 15

cdr3_aa: CSTGQDYGYTF
j_call: TRBJ1-2
v_call: TRBV20-1
cdr3_length: 11

cdr3_aa: CASSYSSVNYGYTF
j_call: TRBJ1-2
v_call: TRBV6-5
cdr3_length: 14

cdr3_aa: CASGLRANYGYTF
j_call: TRBJ1-2
v_call: TRBV12-3/TRBV12-4
cdr3_length: 13

cdr3_aa: CSAWTGGNENTIYF
j_call: TRBJ1-3
v_call: TRBV20-1
cdr3_length: 14

cdr3_aa: CATSDSGSTNEKLFF
j_call: TRBJ1-4
v_call: TRBV24-1
cdr3_length: 15

cdr3_aa: CASSEEEGAGYTF
j_call: TRBJ1-2
v_call: TRBV25-1
cdr3_length: 13

cdr3_aa: CASSPRDRGETQYF
j_call: TRBJ2-5
v_call: TRBV6-5
cdr3_length: 14

cdr3_aa: CASSAMKGSMNTEAFF
j_call: TRBJ1-1
v_call: TRBV25-1
cdr3_length: 16

cdr3_aa: CASSIGDEQYF
j_call: TRBJ2-7
v_call: TRBV25-1
cdr3_length: 11

cdr3_aa: CASSRDRQLGDQPQHF
j_call: TRBJ1-5
v_call: TRBV12-3/TRBV12-4
cdr3_length: 16

cdr3_aa: CSAQDRANYGYTF
j_call: TRBJ1-2
v_call: TRBV29-1
cdr3_length: 13

cdr3_aa: CAISEQGHGYTF
j_call: TRBJ1-2
v_call: TRBV10-3
cdr3_length: 12

cdr3_aa: CATRTGTSGNTIYF
j_call: TRBJ1-3
v_call: TRBV10-3
cdr3_length: 14

cdr3_aa: CASSISSGFSNQPQHF
j_call: TRBJ1-5
v_call: TRBV19
cdr3_length: 16

cdr3_aa: CASRRDSSNQPQHF
j_call: TRBJ1-5
v_call: TRBV12-3/TRBV12-4
cdr3_length: 14

cdr3_aa: CSAKGASGRAHEQYF
j_call: TRBJ2-7
v_call: TRBV20-1
cdr3_length: 15

cdr3_aa: CSGTGHSNTEAFF
j_call: TRBJ1-1
v_call: TRBV20-1
cdr3_length: 13

cdr3_aa: CASRGLNTYEQYF
j_call: TRBJ2-7
v_call: TRBV6-1
cdr3_length: 13

cdr3_aa: CASSVTYMDEQYF
j_call: TRBJ2-7
v_call: TRBV2
cdr3_length: 13

cdr3_aa: CASSSLKWDSQLNYGYTF
j_call: TRBJ1-2
v_call: TRBV7-9
cdr3_length: 18

cdr3_aa: CASSSTGGKSPLHF
j_call: TRBJ1-6
v_call: TRBV5-1
cdr3_length: 14

cdr3_aa: CSARSTDSSYNSPLHF
j_call: TRBJ1-6
v_call: TRBV20-1
cdr3_length: 16

cdr3_aa: CASSYNRGQTGELFF
j_call: TRBJ2-2
v_call: TRBV7-2
cdr3_length: 15

cdr3_aa: CATSAYSLGGYTF
j_call: TRBJ1-2
v_call: TRBV24-1
cdr3_length: 13

cdr3_aa: CATSEGTGHF
j_call: TRBJ1-4
v_call: TRBV24-1
cdr3_length: 10

cdr3_aa: CAISESGLAEQYF
j_call: TRBJ2-7
v_call: TRBV10-3
cdr3_length: 13

cdr3_aa: CSAYEGTDTQYF
j_call: TRBJ2-3
v_call: TRBV20-1
cdr3_length: 12

cdr3_aa: CASSYPGGPGRPQHF
j_call: TRBJ1-5
v_call: TRBV6-6
cdr3_length: 15

cdr3_aa: CSARDLRTGNSPLHF
j_call: TRBJ1-6
v_call: TRBV20-1
cdr3_length: 15

cdr3_aa: CASSRGMMGDHGYTF
j_call: TRBJ1-2
v_call: TRBV12-3/TRBV12-4
cdr3_length: 15